This section outlines one TCR beta chain sequence together with its context. Its antigen target is currently unknown. This record belongs to a study of CXCR3-negative and CXCR3-positive naive CD8 T cells (dated by TCRdb to the late 2010s). Context from the whole study: Some 130 million TRB reads were obtained in total, roughly 1.5 +/- 0.3 million reads per library. Data from about ten donors, pooled across two independent experiments, went into the diversity and physicochemical repertoire analyses. For the TRBV-TRBJ cluster analysis, the naive subsets came from 5 or 6 donors, while the memory cells came from 3 donors.

General study outcomes and caveats: Comparably high repertoire diversity was found in both naive subsets, whereas much lower repertoire diversity was found in memory CD8+ T cells. Because surface CD5, which has been linked to self-reactivity in mice, was comparable between naive subsets, TCR interaction strength was also inferred from TRB CDR3 physicochemical properties. Because CXCR3 expression was partially decreased after cryopreservation, freshly isolated PBMCs were used for most assays. TRB CDR3s from CXCR3-positive naive cells showed higher hydrophobicity (lower Kidera factor 4), lower energy, and higher strength and volume indices than CXCR3-negative naive cells. Similar TRBV-TRBJ usage was shown by naive CXCR3-negative and CXCR3-positive cells from the same donor, whereas distinct patterns were shown by memory cells.

Each CD8+ T cell subset was flow-sorted in triplicate, with some 300,000 cells per subset placed directly into RLT lysis buffer. To exclude memory contaminants, naive CD8+ T cells were stringently defined as CD45RO-CCR7+CD27+CD95-. Using standard density gradient centrifugation, peripheral blood mononuclear cells were isolated from buffy coats. Naive CXCR3-negative and CXCR3-positive CD8+ T cells were flow-sorted using a FACSAria III. Total RNA was extracted from sorted cells with an RNeasy Mini Kit. The CDR3 contains 13 residues, cysteine and phenylalanine counted. No coding sequence is recorded. Via the germline V gene (reference sequence), CDR1 is LGHDT and CDR2 YNNKEL. These reads were obtained on a NextSeq 550. The Human TCR Profiling Kit (MiLaboratory) was used to prepare UMI-labeled 5' RACE TRB cDNA libraries. The full amount of extracted RNA was used for cDNA synthesis, and the full amount of resulting cDNA was used for PCR amplification. Libraries were prepared in parallel with an identical number of PCR cycles. The paper's processing steps were these. About 50,000 +/- 10,000 unique UMI-labeled TRB cDNA molecules per library were extracted with MIGEC and MiXCR, with at least two reads per UMI required. On average, approximately 40,000 +/- 10,000 functional in-frame TRB CDR3 nucleotide clonotypes lacking stop codons were found per library. After downsampling to 5000 UMI-labeled TRB molecules per sample, diversity metrics, including normalized Shannon-Wiener and Chao1, were computed in VDJtools. VDJtools computed clonotype-size-weighted physicochemical properties of the central five CDR3 residues: interaction energy, strength, volume and Kidera factor 4. After TCRdb reprocessed the reads, each CDR3 protein sequence was kept as one row, without DNA. These V and J calls rely on TCRdb rather than the paper's analysis. The table for this sample lists 100,000 to 150,000 distinct CDR3 sequences. In total, the top ten clones hold approximately 0.3% of the sample.

The sequence links TRBV3-1 to TRBJ1-2; there is no DNA to check the TCRdb D call of TRBD1. This TCR derives from a human donor in good health. Some clones in this sample may be carry-over from other donors' samples. Material: naive CXCR3- CD8+ T cells from blood. What this sample's cell subset or site label stands for: CD45RO-CCR7+CD27+CD95- naive CD8+ T cells lacking CXCR3 (TNR3-). This receptor carries the CDR3 CASSPGGANGYTF.